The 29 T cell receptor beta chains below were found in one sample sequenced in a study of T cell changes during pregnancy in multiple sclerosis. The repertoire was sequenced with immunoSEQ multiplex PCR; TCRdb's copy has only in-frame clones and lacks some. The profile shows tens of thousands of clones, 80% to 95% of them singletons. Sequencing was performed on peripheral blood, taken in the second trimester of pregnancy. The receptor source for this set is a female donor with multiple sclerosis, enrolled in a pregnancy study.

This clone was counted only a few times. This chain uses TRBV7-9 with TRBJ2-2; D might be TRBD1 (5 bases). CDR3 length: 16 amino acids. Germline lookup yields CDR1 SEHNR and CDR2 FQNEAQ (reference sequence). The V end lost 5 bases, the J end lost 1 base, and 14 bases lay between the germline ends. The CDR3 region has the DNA TGTGCCAGCAGCCCCCCGACAGCCCTGAACACCGGGGAGCTGTTTTTT. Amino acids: CASSPPTALNTGELFF.

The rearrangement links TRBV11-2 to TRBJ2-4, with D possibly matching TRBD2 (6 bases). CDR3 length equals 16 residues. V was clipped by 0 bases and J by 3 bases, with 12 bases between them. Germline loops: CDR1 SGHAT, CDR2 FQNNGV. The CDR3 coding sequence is TGTGCCAGCAGCTTAGAAAGTGGGGGGATCAAAAACATTCAGTACTTC. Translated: CASSLESGGIKNIQYF.

The CDR3 loop reads CASSLDPGPFEQYF. CDR3 sequence (DNA): TGTGCCAGCAGCTTGGACCCTGGCCCTTTCGAGCAGTACTTC. This chain joins TRBV5-6 and TRBJ2-7, with D uncertain. Germline-derived CDR1 and CDR2 are SGHDT and YYEEEE. V was clipped by 0 bases and J by 6 bases, with 13 bases between them. CDR3 length: 14 amino acids.

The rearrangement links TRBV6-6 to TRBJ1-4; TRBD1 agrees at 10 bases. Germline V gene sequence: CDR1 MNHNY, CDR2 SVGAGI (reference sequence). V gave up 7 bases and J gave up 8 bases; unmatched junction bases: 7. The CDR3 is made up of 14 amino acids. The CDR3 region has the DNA TGTGCCAGCACTGGGGACAGGGGCTTCGAAAAACTGTTTTTT. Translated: CASTGDRGFEKLFF.

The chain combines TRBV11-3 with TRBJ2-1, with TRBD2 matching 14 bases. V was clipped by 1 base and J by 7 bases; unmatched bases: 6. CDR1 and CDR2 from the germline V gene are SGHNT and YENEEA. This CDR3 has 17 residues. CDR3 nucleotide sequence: TGTGCCAGCAGCTTAGGCCAGGGACTAGCGGGGGTGAATGAGCAGTTCTTC. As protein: CASSLGQGLAGVNEQFF.

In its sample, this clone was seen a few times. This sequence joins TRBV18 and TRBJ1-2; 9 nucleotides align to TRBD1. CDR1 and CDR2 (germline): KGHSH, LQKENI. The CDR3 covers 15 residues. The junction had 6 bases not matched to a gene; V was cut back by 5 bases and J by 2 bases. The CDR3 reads CASSTGQGTNYGYTF. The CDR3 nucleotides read TGTGCCAGCTCAACCGGACAGGGGACCAACTATGGCTACACCTTC.

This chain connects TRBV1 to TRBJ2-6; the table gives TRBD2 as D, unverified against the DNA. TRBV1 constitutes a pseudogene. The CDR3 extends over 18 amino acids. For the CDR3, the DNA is TGCACCAGCAGCCCCTTGGGGGGACTGAACTCTGGGGCCAACGTCCTGACTTTC. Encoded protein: CTSSPLGGLNSGANVLTF.

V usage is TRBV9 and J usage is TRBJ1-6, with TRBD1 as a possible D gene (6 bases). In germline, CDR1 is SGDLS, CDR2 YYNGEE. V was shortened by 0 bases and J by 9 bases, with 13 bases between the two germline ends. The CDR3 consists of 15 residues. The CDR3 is CASSVVGEGGSPLHF. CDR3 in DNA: TGTGCCAGCAGCGTAGTCGGGGAAGGGGGTTCACCCCTCCACTTT.

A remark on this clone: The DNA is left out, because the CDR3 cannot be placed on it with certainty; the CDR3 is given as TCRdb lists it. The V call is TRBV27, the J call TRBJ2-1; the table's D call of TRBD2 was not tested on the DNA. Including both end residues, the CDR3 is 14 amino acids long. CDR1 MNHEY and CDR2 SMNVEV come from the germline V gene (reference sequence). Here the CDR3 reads CASTWGSGIGQAFF.

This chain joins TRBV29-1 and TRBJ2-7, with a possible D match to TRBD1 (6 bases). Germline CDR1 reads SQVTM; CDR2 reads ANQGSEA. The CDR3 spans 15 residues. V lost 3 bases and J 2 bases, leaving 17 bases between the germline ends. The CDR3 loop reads CSVEADRGDTYEQYF. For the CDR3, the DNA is TGCAGCGTTGAGGCGGACAGAGGGGACACCTACGAGCAGTACTTC.

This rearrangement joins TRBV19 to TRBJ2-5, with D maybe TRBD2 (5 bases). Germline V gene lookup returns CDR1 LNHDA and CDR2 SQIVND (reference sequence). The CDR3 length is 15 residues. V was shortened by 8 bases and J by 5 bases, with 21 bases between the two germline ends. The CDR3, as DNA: TGTGCCAGTCTAACCCCCGAGGGCCTAGGGGAGACCCAGTACTTC. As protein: CASLTPEGLGETQYF. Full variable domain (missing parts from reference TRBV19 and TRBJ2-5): DGGITQSPKYLFRKEGQNVTLSCEQNLNHDAMYWYRQDPGQGLRLIYYSQIVNDFQKGDIAEGYSVSREKKESFPLTVTSAQKNPTAFYLCASLTPEGLGETQYFGPGTRLLVL.

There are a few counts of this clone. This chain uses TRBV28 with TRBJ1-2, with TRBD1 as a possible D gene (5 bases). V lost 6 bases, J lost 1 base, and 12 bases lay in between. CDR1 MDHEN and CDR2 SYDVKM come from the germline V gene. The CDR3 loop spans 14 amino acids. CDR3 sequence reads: CASREQDLNYGYTF. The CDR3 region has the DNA TGTGCCAGCAGGGAACAGGACCTTAACTATGGCTACACCTTC.

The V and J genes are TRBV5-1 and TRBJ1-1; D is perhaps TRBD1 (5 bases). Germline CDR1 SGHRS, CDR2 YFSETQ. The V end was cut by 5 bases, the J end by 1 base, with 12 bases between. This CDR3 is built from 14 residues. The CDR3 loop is CASRVTGPNTEAFF. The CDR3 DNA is TGCGCCAGCAGAGTAACAGGTCCGAACACTGAAGCTTTCTTT. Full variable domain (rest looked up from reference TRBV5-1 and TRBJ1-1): KAGVTQTPRYLIKTRGQQVTLSCSPISGHRSVSWYQQTPGQGLQFLFEYFSETQRNKGNFPGRFSGRQFSNSRSEMNVSTLELGDSALYLCASRVTGPNTEAFFGQGTRLTVV.

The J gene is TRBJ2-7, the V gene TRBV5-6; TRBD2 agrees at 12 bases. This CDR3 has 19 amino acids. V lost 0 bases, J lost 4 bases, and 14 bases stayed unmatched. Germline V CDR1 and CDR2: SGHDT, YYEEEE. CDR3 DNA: TGTGCCAGCAGCTTGGATTTAGGACTAGCGGGATTAGTCGGTTACGAGCAGTACTTC. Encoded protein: CASSLDLGLAGLVGYEQYF. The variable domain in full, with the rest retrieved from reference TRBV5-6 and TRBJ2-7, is DAGVTQSPTHLIKTRGQQVTLRCSPKSGHDTVSWYQQALGQGPQFIFQYYEEEERQRGNFPDRFSGHQFPNYSSELNVNALLLGDSALYLCASSLDLGLAGLVGYEQYFGPGTRLTVT.

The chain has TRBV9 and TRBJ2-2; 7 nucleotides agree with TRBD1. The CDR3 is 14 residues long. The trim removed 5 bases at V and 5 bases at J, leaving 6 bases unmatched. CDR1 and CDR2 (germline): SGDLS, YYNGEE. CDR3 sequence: CASSRQGETGELFF. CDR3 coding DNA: TGTGCCAGCAGTCGACAGGGTGAGACCGGGGAGCTGTTTTTT.

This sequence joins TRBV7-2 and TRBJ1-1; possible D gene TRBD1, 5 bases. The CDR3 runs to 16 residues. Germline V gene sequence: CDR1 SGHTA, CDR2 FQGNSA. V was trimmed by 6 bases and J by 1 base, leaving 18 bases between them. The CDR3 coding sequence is TGTGCCAGCAGTTCCCTTCAGGGTCGGGCGAACACTGAAGCTTTCTTT. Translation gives CASSSLQGRANTEAFF.

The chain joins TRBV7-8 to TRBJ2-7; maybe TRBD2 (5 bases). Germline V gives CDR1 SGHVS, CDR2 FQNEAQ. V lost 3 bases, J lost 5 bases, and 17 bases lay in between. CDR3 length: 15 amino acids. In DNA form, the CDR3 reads TGTGCCAGCAGCTTCCTAGGGAGTACGGTTCACGAGCAGTACTTC. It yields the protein CASSFLGSTVHEQYF.

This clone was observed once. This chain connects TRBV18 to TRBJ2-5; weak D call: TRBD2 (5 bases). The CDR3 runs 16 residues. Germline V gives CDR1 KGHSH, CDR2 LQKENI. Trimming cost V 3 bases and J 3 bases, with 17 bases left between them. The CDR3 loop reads CASSPTVLASKETQYF. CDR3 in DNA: TGTGCCAGCTCACCTACCGTATTAGCGAGTAAAGAGACCCAGTACTTC.

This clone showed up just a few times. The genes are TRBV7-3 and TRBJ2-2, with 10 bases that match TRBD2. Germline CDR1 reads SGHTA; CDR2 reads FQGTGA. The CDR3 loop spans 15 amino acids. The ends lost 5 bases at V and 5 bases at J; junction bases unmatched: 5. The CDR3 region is CASSLQAGGTGELFF. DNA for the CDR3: TGTGCCAGCAGCCTACAAGCGGGAGGGACCGGGGAGCTGTTTTTT.

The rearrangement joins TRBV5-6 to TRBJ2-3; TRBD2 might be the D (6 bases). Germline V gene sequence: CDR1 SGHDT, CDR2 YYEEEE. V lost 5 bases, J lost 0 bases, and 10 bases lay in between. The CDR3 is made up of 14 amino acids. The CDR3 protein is CASRAGPSTDTQYF. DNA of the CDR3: TGTGCCAGCAGAGCGGGTCCAAGCACAGATACGCAGTATTTT.

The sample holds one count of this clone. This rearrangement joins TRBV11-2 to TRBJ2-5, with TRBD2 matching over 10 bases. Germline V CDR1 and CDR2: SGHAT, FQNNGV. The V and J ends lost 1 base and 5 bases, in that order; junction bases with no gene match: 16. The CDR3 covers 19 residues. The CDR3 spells CASSLVEGLAGEAQETQYF. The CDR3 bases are TGTGCCAGCAGCTTAGTAGAGGGGCTAGCGGGGGAGGCCCAGGAGACCCAGTACTTC.

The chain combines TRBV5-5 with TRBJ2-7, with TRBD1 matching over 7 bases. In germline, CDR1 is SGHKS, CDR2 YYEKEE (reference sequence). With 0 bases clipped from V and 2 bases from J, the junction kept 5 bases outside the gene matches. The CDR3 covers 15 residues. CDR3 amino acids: CASSLGGGAAYEQYF. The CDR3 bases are TGTGCCAGCAGCTTGGGAGGGGGCGCAGCCTACGAGCAGTACTTC.

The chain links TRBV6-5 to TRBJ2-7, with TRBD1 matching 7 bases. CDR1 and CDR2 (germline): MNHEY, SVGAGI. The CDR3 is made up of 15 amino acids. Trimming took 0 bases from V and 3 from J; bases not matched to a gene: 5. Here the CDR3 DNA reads TGTGCCAGCAGTTACTCGTCGACAGGGCGCTACGAGCAGTACTTC. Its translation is CASSYSSTGRYEQYF.

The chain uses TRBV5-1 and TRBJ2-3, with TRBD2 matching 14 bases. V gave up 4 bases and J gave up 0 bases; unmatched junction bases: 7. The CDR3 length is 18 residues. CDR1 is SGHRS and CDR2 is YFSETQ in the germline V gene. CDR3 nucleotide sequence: TGCGCCAGCAGCCCCGGACTAGCGGGGGGCACTAGCACAGATACGCAGTATTTT. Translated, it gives CASSPGLAGGTSTDTQYF.

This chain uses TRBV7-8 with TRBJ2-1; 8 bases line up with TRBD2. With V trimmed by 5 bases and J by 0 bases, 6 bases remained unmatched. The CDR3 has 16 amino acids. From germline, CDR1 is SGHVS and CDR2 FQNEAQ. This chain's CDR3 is CASSPRGGSSYNEQFF. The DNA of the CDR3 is TGTGCCAGCAGCCCCCGGGGGGGAAGCTCCTACAATGAGCAGTTCTTC.

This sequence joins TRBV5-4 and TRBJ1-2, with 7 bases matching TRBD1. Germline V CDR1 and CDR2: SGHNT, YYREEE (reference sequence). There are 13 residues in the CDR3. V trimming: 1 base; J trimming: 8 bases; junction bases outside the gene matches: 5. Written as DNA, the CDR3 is TGTGCCAGCAGCTTGTTAGGGGGCCGCGGCTACACCTTC. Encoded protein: CASSLLGGRGYTF. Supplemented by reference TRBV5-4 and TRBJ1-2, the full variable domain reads ETGVTQSPTHLIKTRGQQVTLRCSSQSGHNTVSWYQQALGQGPQFIFQYYREEENGRGNFPPRFSGLQFPNYSSELNVNALELDDSALYLCASSLLGGRGYTFGSGTRLTVV.

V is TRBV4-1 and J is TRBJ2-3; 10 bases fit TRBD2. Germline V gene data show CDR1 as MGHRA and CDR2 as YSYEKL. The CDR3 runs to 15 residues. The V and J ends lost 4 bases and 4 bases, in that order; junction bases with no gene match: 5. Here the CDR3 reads CASSLGTSDADTQYF. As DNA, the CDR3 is TGCGCCAGCAGCCTCGGGACTAGCGACGCAGATACGCAGTATTTT.

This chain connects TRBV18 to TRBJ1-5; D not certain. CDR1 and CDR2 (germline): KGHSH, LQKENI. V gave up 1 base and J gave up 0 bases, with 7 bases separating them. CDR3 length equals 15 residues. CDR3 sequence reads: CASSPRPDSNQPQHF. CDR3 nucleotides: TGTGCCAGCTCACCACGGCCAGATAGCAATCAGCCCCAGCATTTT.

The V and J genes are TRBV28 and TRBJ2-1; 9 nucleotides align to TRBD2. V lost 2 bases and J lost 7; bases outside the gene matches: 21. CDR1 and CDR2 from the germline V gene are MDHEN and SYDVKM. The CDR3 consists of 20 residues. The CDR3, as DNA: TGTGCCAGCAGTTTAAATGGGAGAGGGGTGGCGGGAGGGTCATGGAATGAGCAGTTCTTC. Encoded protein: CASSLNGRGVAGGSWNEQFF.